Shown below are 23 T cell receptor beta chains from a single sample sequenced in a study of breast tumors, draining lymph nodes, adjacent tissues. From the multiplex PCR reads, TCRdb called clonotypes with MiXCR, one entry per CDR3 protein. The sample carries about 63,000 distinct CDR3 sequences, approximately 57% recorded once. The specimen was breast tumor tissue. The source is a female donor with breast cancer. Some clones in this sample may be carry-over from other donors' samples.

The rearrangement uses TRBV7-3 and TRBJ2-3; a weak D match, TRBD1 (6 bases). The J call is uncertain, as TRBJ1-5 better fits the DNA end. Germline CDR1 reads SGHTA; CDR2 reads FQGTGA. The length of the CDR3 is 15 residues. Here the CDR3 reads CASSRSGGYPHTQHF. The CDR3 DNA follows: TGTGCCAGCAGTCGTAGCGGGGGCTATCCGCATACGCAGCATTTT.

This clonotype was picked up many times. V gene TRBV15 combines with J gene TRBJ2-3; the match to TRBD2 covers 14 bases. Germline CDR1 LNHNV, CDR2 YYDKDF (reference sequence). V lost 3 bases and J lost 2; bases outside the gene matches: 22. The CDR3 has 23 amino acids. DNA for the CDR3: TGTGCCACCAGCAGGCGAAGACTAGCGGGAGGGCCGTCTTCGAGAGGGGCCACAGATACGCAGTATTTT. It specifies CATSRRRLAGGPSSRGATDTQYF.

The rearrangement joins TRBV7-9 to TRBJ2-1; perhaps TRBD2 as D (5 bases). Trimming cost V 4 bases and J 7 bases, with 20 bases left between them. The CDR3 contains 16 residues. CDR1 and CDR2 from the germline V gene are SEHNR and FQNEAQ (reference sequence). The CDR3 loop reads CASSSLPSYLWNEQFF. CDR3 DNA sequence: TGTGCCAGCAGCTCCTTACCTAGCTACCTATGGAATGAGCAGTTCTTC.

This clonotype was seen only once. V gene TRBV15 combines with J gene TRBJ2-5; 12 bases line up with TRBD1. With V trimmed by 0 bases and J by 6 bases, 11 bases remained unmatched. CDR1 and CDR2 (germline): LNHNV, YYDKDF (reference sequence). The CDR3 length is 18 residues. CDR3 in amino acids: CATSRDISGTGGRKTQYF. CDR3 in DNA: TGTGCCACCAGCAGAGATATTTCAGGGACAGGGGGCAGGAAGACCCAGTACTTC.

DNA of the CDR3: TGCGCCAGCGGTAACGGGACAGGGGATTATGGCTACACCTTC. Amino acid sequence: CASGNGTGDYGYTF. V gene TRBV5-1 combines with J gene TRBJ1-2, with TRBD1 matching 10 bases. V lost 7 bases to trimming and J lost 5 bases; unmatched junction nucleotides: 8. The CDR3 is 14 residues long. CDR1 is SGHRS, CDR2 YFSETQ, per germline.

About this clonotype itself: A read error may account for a junction end that differs from germline. The chain employs TRBV6-5 and TRBJ2-2, with 11 nucleotides matching TRBD2. CDR3 length equals 21 residues. The V gene's germline CDR1 is MNHEY and CDR2 SVGAGI. The CDR3 region is CASSHSLPRGLAVVNTGELFF. CDR3 nucleotides: TGTGCCAGCAGTCACTCGCTGCCCCGGGGACTAGCGGTAGTGAACACCGGGGAGCTGTTTTTT.

This clonotype was seen many times. V is TRBV11-2 and J is TRBJ1-1; D is undetermined. Germline V CDR1 and CDR2: SGHAT, FQNNGV. This CDR3 has 11 residues. Between the trimmed V and J ends, which lost 5 bases and 11 bases, there was a span of 12 bases. The CDR3 loop is CASSTTGGAFF. The CDR3 coding sequence is TGTGCCAGCAGCACCACGGGCGGGGCTTTCTTT.

The chain is built from TRBV20-1 and TRBJ1-4, with TRBD1 as a possible D gene (6 bases). The CDR3 length is 14 residues. V lost 3 bases to trimming and J lost 5 bases, with 13 bases between them. Germline V gene sequence: CDR1 DFQATT, CDR2 SNEGSKA (reference sequence). CDR3 protein: CSARGGHYNEKLFF. DNA for the CDR3: TGCAGTGCTAGGGGGGGACACTACAATGAAAAACTGTTTTTT.

Details on this clonotype: One end of the junction does not line up with germline, which may come from a read error. The chain has TRBV7-9 and TRBJ2-3; TRBD2 aligns across 12 bases. CDR1 is SEHNR and CDR2 is FQNEAQ in the germline V gene (reference sequence). The CDR3 consists of 16 residues. CDR3 amino acids: CASSLGLAGAADTQCF. The CDR3 DNA sequence: TGTGCCAGCAGCTTAGGACTAGCGGGAGCGGCTGATACGCAGTGTTTT.

V usage is TRBV5-6 and J usage is TRBJ2-2, with D possibly being TRBD2 (5 bases). The germline CDR1 and CDR2 sequences are SGHDT and YYEEEE. The CDR3 spans 14 residues. V shed 3 bases and J shed 9 bases, with 15 bases lying between them. CDR3 in DNA: TGTGCCAGCAGCTGGGAGACGGGCCTTCGGGAGCTGTTTTTT. Its translation: CASSWETGLRELFF.

The gene calls are TRBV7-2 and TRBJ1-2; tentatively, D is TRBD1 (5 bases). CDR3 length: 13 residues. The germline gives CDR1 SGHTA, CDR2 FQGNSA. The V gene lost 1 base and the J gene lost 8 bases, with 11 bases spanning the gap. This chain's CDR3 is CASSLEGRWGYTF. CDR3 nucleotides: TGTGCCAGCAGCTTAGAGGGGCGGTGGGGCTACACCTTC.

This chain connects TRBV4-1 to TRBJ2-3; no clear D. The germline V gene encodes CDR1 MGHRA and CDR2 YSYEKL. The V and J ends lost 4 bases and 3 bases respectively, with 11 bases between them. This CDR3 has 14 amino acids. The CDR3 protein is CASSPTLRTDTQYF. The CDR3 nucleotides read TGCGCCAGCAGCCCTACGCTACGAACAGATACGCAGTATTTT.

This clonotype was seen a few times. This chain connects TRBV29-1 to TRBJ1-4; TRBD1 is a possible D gene (6 bases). This CDR3 is built from 13 residues. The V end was cut by 4 bases, the J end by 7 bases, with 13 bases between. Germline CDR1 and CDR2: SQVTM and ANQGSEA. The CDR3 DNA reads TGCAGCGTTGGGGCCGGAGGGGGTGAAAAACTGTTTTTT. This encodes CSVGAGGGEKLFF. The entire variable domain, with the rest obtained from reference TRBV29-1 and TRBJ1-4, is as follows: SAVISQKPSRDICQRGTSLTIQCQVDSQVTMMFWYRQQPGQSLTLIATANQGSEATYESGFVIDKFPISRPNLTFSTLTVSNMSPEDSSIYLCSVGAGGGEKLFFGSGTQLSVL.

This clonotype was observed a few times. The genes are TRBV5-5 and TRBJ2-4, with 7 bases aligning to TRBD1. This CDR3 is built from 15 residues. Trimming cost V 1 base and J 2 bases; bases outside gene matches: 3. Germline CDR1 SGHKS, CDR2 YYEKEE (reference sequence). CDR3 coding DNA: TGTGCCAGCAGCTTGCCAGGGGGTTCCAAAAACATTCAGTACTTC. Its translation is CASSLPGGSKNIQYF. Full variable domain (outside the CDR3, taken from reference TRBV5-5 and TRBJ2-4): DAGVTQSPTHLIKTRGQQVTLRCSPISGHKSVSWYQQVLGQGPQFIFQYYEKEERGRGNFPDRFSARQFPNYSSELNVNALLLGDSALYLCASSLPGGSKNIQYFGAGTRLSVL.

A note on this clonotype: Because it lacks the conserved phenylalanine or tryptophan at the end, this CDR3 is likely a read error. The genes are TRBV2 and TRBJ2-5; D remains unclear. CDR3 length: 14 residues. Germline CDR1 is SNHLY and CDR2 is FYNNEI. Trimming left V 6 bases short and J 1 base short, with 12 bases between. This CDR3 is CASRRGSFQETQYL. The CDR3 DNA is TGTGCCAGCAGACGCGGTAGTTTCCAAGAGACCCAGTACCTC.

This chain connects TRBV7-2 to TRBJ1-1, with 7 bases lining up with TRBD1. The CDR3 is 14 amino acids. V gave up 5 bases and J gave up 4 bases; unmatched junction bases: 7. CDR1 is SGHTA and CDR2 is FQGNSA in the germline V gene. The CDR3 is CASSPTGFATEAFF. The CDR3 coding sequence is TGTGCCAGCAGCCCGACAGGGTTTGCCACTGAAGCTTTCTTT. Full variable domain (remainder filled in from reference TRBV7-2 and TRBJ1-1): GAGVSQSPSNKVTEKGKDVELRCDPISGHTALYWYRQSLGQGLEFLIYFQGNSAPDKSGLPSDRFSAERTGGSVSTLTIQRTQQEDSAVYLCASSPTGFATEAFFGQGTRLTVV.

V is TRBV7-9 and J is TRBJ2-3; perhaps D is TRBD1 or TRBD2 (5 bases each). The CDR3 extends over 13 amino acids. Germline assignment: CDR1 SEHNR and CDR2 FQNEAQ (reference sequence). V lost 1 base and J 9 bases, leaving 11 bases between the germline ends. The CDR3 sequence: CASSLGGEGTQYF. DNA of the CDR3: TGTGCCAGCAGCTTAGGGGGCGAGGGAACGCAGTATTTT. Full variable domain (rest looked up from reference TRBV7-9 and TRBJ2-3): DTGVSQNPRHKITKRGQNVTFRCDPISEHNRLYWYRQTLGQGPEFLTYFQNEAQLEKSRLLSDRFSAERPKGSFSTLEIQRTEQGDSAMYLCASSLGGEGTQYFGPGTRLTVL.

The CDR3 DNA is TGTGCCATCGCGTTTCGGCTAGCGGGGGGGGGTGAGACCCAGTACTTC. Translated, it gives CAIAFRLAGGGETQYF. The chain has TRBV10-3 and TRBJ2-3, with 12 positions matching TRBD2. The J call may be faulty, since TRBJ2-5 better matches the DNA end. The CDR3 runs to 16 residues. CDR1 and CDR2 from the germline V gene are ENHRY and SYGVKD.

The V and J genes are TRBV19 and TRBJ2-1, with 10 positions matching TRBD2. The V gene end was trimmed by 6 bases and the J gene end by 5 bases; junction bases not matched to a gene: 7. The CDR3 spans 15 residues. The germline V gene encodes CDR1 LNHDA and CDR2 SQIVND (reference sequence). CDR3 sequence: CASRSGRARNNEQFF. The CDR3 DNA sequence: TGTGCCAGTAGAAGCGGGAGGGCCAGAAACAATGAGCAGTTCTTC. Combining the CDR3 with reference TRBV19 and TRBJ2-1 gives the whole variable domain DGGITQSPKYLFRKEGQNVTLSCEQNLNHDAMYWYRQDPGQGLRLIYYSQIVNDFQKGDIAEGYSVSREKKESFPLTVTSAQKNPTAFYLCASRSGRARNNEQFFGPGTRLTVL.

The sample holds one count of this clonotype. The chain uses TRBV15 and TRBJ1-3, with 9 bases aligning to TRBD1. V trimming: 5 bases; J trimming: 3 bases; junction bases outside the gene matches: 8. The CDR3 contains 16 residues. Germline V gene data show CDR1 as LNHNV and CDR2 as YYDKDF (reference sequence). The CDR3 bases are TGTGCCACCAGCGGAGGACAGGGGCTCGTTGGAAACACCATATATTTT. Protein product: CATSGGQGLVGNTIYF.

In regard to this clonotype: Since no conserved phenylalanine or tryptophan closes the CDR3, a read error is the likely cause. The V call is TRBV10-3, the J call TRBJ2-1, with a possible D match to TRBD1 (6 bases). The ends were cut back, 6 bases at V and 5 bases at J, with 11 bases in the middle. CDR1 is ENHRY and CDR2 is SYGVKD in the germline V gene. The CDR3 consists of 13 residues. CDR3 in DNA: TGTGCCATCAGGGACAGCCTCGACAATGAGCAGTTCCTC. Protein product: CAIRDSLDNEQFL.

The J gene is TRBJ1-2, the V gene TRBV6-4, with a possible D match to TRBD1 (6 bases). The CDR3 extends over 12 amino acids. V was shortened by 4 bases and J by 8 bases, with 11 bases between the two germline ends. Germline assignment: CDR1 MRHNA and CDR2 SNTAGT. CDR3 sequence reads: CASSGGGEGYTF. DNA for the CDR3: TGTGCCAGCAGTGGGGGGGGCGAGGGCTACACCTTC.

The CDR3 DNA reads as TGTGCCAGTACCGCCCCGGGAACTGATGAGGCCAACGTCCTGACTTTC. Amino acid sequence: CASTAPGTDEANVLTF. The genes are TRBV19 and TRBJ2-6; the D gene is possibly TRBD2 (5 bases). This CDR3 contains 16 residues. CDR1 LNHDA and CDR2 SQIVND come from the germline V gene (reference sequence). V was clipped by 7 bases and J by 6 bases, with 19 bases between them. The whole variable domain, remainder taken from reference TRBV19 and TRBJ2-6, is DGGITQSPKYLFRKEGQNVTLSCEQNLNHDAMYWYRQDPGQGLRLIYYSQIVNDFQKGDIAEGYSVSREKKESFPLTVTSAQKNPTAFYLCASTAPGTDEANVLTFGAGSRLTVL.